The rows below give T cell receptor beta chains drawn from one sample of a study of vaccination effects on CD4 cells after COVID-19. Their cognate antigens are unknown. The table came from immunoSEQ multiplex PCR; TCRdb's copy has only in-frame clones and leaves some out. The sample has roughly 67,000 clones; over 70% are singletons. The specimen comprised CD4+ T cells from PBMCs cultured with SARS-CoV-2 spike peptides, sampled before COVID-19 vaccination. The receptor set was obtained from a human donor who received a COVID-19 vaccine. The CDR3 runs from the conserved cysteine through the conserved F or W. The D gene is left open where the match is weak. The size of a clone is reported for some rows only, either as once, few or many, or as a class for expanded clones.

j_call: TRBJ1-2
clone_size: NA
d_call: TRBD1
v_call: TRBV29-1
cdr3_nt: TGCAGCGCGGGGACAGGGAAAGAGGGCTACACCTTC
cdr3_aa: CSAGTGKEGYTF

j_call: TRBJ2-1
clone_size: NA
d_call: NA
v_call: TRBV7-2
cdr3_nt: TGTGCCAGCAGCGAATTAGTGGGGGGAGTGAATGAGCAGTTCTTC
cdr3_aa: CASSELVGGVNEQFF

j_call: TRBJ1-2
clone_size: few
d_call: NA
v_call: TRBV2
cdr3_nt: TGTGCCAGCAGTGTCAGTTCTAACTATGGCTACACCTTC
cdr3_aa: CASSVSSNYGYTF

j_call: TRBJ2-3
clone_size: once
d_call: NA
v_call: TRBV13
cdr3_nt: TGTGCCAGCAGCTTAGAAGTTACCTCAGATACGCAGTATTTT
cdr3_aa: CASSLEVTSDTQYF

j_call: TRBJ1-5
clone_size: NA
d_call: TRBD1
v_call: TRBV18
cdr3_nt: TGTGCCAGCTCAGCGGACAGGGCTCAGCCCCAGCATTTT
cdr3_aa: CASSADRAQPQHF

j_call: TRBJ1-3
clone_size: NA
d_call: NA
v_call: TRBV18
cdr3_nt: TGTGCCAGCTCACCAATCCCACAGGGAAACACCATATATTTT
cdr3_aa: CASSPIPQGNTIYF

j_call: TRBJ1-2
clone_size: NA
d_call: NA
v_call: TRBV6-1
cdr3_nt: TGTGCCAGCAGTGAAGGGAGGGGTGGCTACACCTTC
cdr3_aa: CASSEGRGGYTF

j_call: TRBJ1-1
clone_size: few
d_call: NA
v_call: TRBV19
cdr3_nt: TGTGCCAGTAGTCTCGGACAAGTCCCGAACACTGAAGCTTTCTTT
cdr3_aa: CASSLGQVPNTEAFF

j_call: TRBJ1-5
clone_size: NA
d_call: NA
v_call: TRBV19
cdr3_nt: TGTGCCAGTGGCGTCAATCAGCCCCAGCATTTT
cdr3_aa: CASGVNQPQHF

j_call: TRBJ2-2
clone_size: few
d_call: TRBD2
v_call: TRBV2
cdr3_nt: TGTGCCAGTCAGGGGACTAGATCCACCGGGGAGCTGTTTTTT
cdr3_aa: CASQGTRSTGELFF

j_call: TRBJ2-5
clone_size: NA
d_call: NA
v_call: TRBV6-2/TRBV6-3
cdr3_nt: TGTGCCAGCAGTAGGACTACCCCAGAGACCCAGTACTTC
cdr3_aa: CASSRTTPETQYF